Listed below are T cell receptor beta chains from one sample, sequenced in a study of T cells in Graves' hyperthyroidism and ophthalmopathy. Each CDR3 protein is one row after TCRdb ran MiXCR on the multiplex PCR reads. The sample lists some 570,000 distinct CDR3 sequences, approximately 14% occurring once. Input material: blood. Receptors originate from a woman younger than 30 with Graves' ophthalmopathy. The CDR3 runs from the conserved cysteine through the conserved F or W. Fields, in order: CDR3 protein, CDR3 DNA, D gene, clone size, J gene, V gene. D genes are given only for firm matches. Size tells how often a clone was seen (once, few, many) or the class of an expanded clone, and some rows leave it out.

CDR3 protein: CASSLVGPPYGYTF; CDR3 DNA: TGTGCCAGCAGTTTGGTGGGGCCACCCTATGGCTACACCTTC; D gene: NA; clone size: few; J gene: TRBJ1-2; V gene: TRBV28
CDR3 protein: CASSFYGAEAFF; CDR3 DNA: TGTGCCAGCAGCTTCTACGGGGCTGAAGCTTTCTTT; D gene: NA; clone size: many; J gene: TRBJ1-1; V gene: TRBV27
CDR3 protein: CATSEGLEGATDTQYF; CDR3 DNA: TGTGCCACCAGTGAGGGGTTAGAAGGGGCTACAGATACGCAGTATTTT; D gene: NA; clone size: many; J gene: TRBJ2-3; V gene: TRBV24-1
CDR3 protein: CASSRAGSNQPQHF; CDR3 DNA: TGTGCCAGCAGTCGCGCAGGGAGCAATCAGCCCCAGCATTTT; D gene: NA; clone size: many; J gene: TRBJ1-5; V gene: TRBV28
CDR3 protein: CASEDRNAGDTQYF; CDR3 DNA: TGTGCCTCGGAGGACAGGAACGCAGGAGATACGCAGTATTTT; D gene: TRBD1; clone size: NA; J gene: TRBJ2-3; V gene: TRBV30
CDR3 protein: CASSQGLAGAHEQFF; CDR3 DNA: TGCGCCAGCAGCCAAGGACTAGCGGGAGCTCATGAGCAGTTCTTC; D gene: TRBD2; clone size: many; J gene: TRBJ2-1; V gene: TRBV4-1
CDR3 protein: CASSLEGYEKLFF; CDR3 DNA: TGTGCCAGCAGCCTGGAGGGGTATGAAAAACTGTTTTTT; D gene: NA; clone size: few; J gene: TRBJ1-4; V gene: TRBV6-1
CDR3 protein: CAWKVQTVDSPLHF; CDR3 DNA: TGTGCCTGGAAGGTACAGACCGTCGATTCACCCCTCCACTTT; D gene: NA; clone size: NA; J gene: TRBJ1-6; V gene: TRBV30
CDR3 protein: CASSSGTSGRASYEQYF; CDR3 DNA: TGTGCCAGCTCGTCCGGGACTAGCGGGAGGGCCAGCTACGAGCAGTACTTC; D gene: TRBD2; clone size: NA; J gene: TRBJ2-7; V gene: TRBV28
CDR3 protein: CASSDEGRGNSPLHF; CDR3 DNA: TGTGCCAGCAGCGATGAGGGACGGGGAAATTCACCCCTCCACTTT; D gene: NA; clone size: NA; J gene: TRBJ1-6; V gene: TRBV9
CDR3 protein: CASRKQGSTDTQYF; CDR3 DNA: TGTGCCAGCAGAAAACAGGGGTCCACAGATACGCAGTATTTT; D gene: TRBD1; clone size: NA; J gene: TRBJ2-3; V gene: TRBV7-8
CDR3 protein: CASSTYRERTYNSPLHF; CDR3 DNA: TGTGCCAGCAGCACCTACAGGGAGAGGACCTATAATTCACCCCTCCACTTT; D gene: NA; clone size: many; J gene: TRBJ1-6; V gene: TRBV7-8
CDR3 protein: CASTPGGLAGSADTQYF; CDR3 DNA: TGTGCCAGCACCCCTGGGGGACTAGCGGGAAGTGCAGATACGCAGTATTTT; D gene: TRBD2; clone size: NA; J gene: TRBJ2-3; V gene: TRBV11-2
CDR3 protein: CASSLGATNQPQHF; CDR3 DNA: TGTGCCAGCAGCTTAGGGGCTACCAATCAGCCCCAGCATTTT; D gene: NA; clone size: many; J gene: TRBJ1-5; V gene: TRBV7-9
CDR3 protein: CASSGTTAQETQYF; CDR3 DNA: TGTGCCAGCAGTGGGACGACTGCACAAGAGACCCAGTACTTC; D gene: NA; clone size: many; J gene: TRBJ2-5; V gene: TRBV2
CDR3 protein: CASRFEGFGVPANYGYTF; CDR3 DNA: TGTGCCAGCAGATTCGAGGGATTTGGAGTTCCAGCTAACTATGGCTACACCTTC; D gene: NA; clone size: NA; J gene: TRBJ1-2; V gene: TRBV12-3/TRBV12-4
CDR3 protein: CASGGLGTRNEQFF; CDR3 DNA: TGTGCCAGCGGGGGACTAGGAACACGCAATGAGCAGTTCTTC; D gene: TRBD2; clone size: many; J gene: TRBJ2-1; V gene: TRBV6-1
CDR3 protein: CAWGRGNTEAFF; CDR3 DNA: TGTGCCTGGGGACGGGGGAACACTGAAGCTTTCTTT; D gene: NA; clone size: many; J gene: TRBJ1-1; V gene: TRBV30
CDR3 protein: CASSIVPEGNQPQHF; CDR3 DNA: TGTGCCAGTAGTATCGTGCCAGAAGGCAATCAGCCCCAGCATTTT; D gene: NA; clone size: NA; J gene: TRBJ1-5; V gene: TRBV19